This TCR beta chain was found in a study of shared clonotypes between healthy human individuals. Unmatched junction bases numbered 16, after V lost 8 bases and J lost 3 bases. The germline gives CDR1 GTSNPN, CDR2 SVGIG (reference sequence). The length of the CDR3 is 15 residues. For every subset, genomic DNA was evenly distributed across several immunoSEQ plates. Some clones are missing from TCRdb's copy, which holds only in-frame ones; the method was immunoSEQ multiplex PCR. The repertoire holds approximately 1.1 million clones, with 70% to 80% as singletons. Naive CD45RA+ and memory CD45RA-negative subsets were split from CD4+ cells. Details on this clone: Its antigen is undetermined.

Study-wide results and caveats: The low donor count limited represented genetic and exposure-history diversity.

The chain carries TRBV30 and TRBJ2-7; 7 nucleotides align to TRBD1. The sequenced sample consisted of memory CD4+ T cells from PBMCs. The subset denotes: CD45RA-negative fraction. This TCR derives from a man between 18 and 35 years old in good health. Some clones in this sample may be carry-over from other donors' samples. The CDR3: CAPHTSGQLLYEQYF. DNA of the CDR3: TGTGCCCCACACACGTCGGGACAGTTGCTCTACGAGCAGTACTTC.